These T cell receptor beta chains were read from a single sample in a study of T-cell memory formation after mild COVID-19. TCRdb ran MiXCR on the 5' RACE reads and lists one entry per CDR3 protein. The sample lists about 470,000 distinct CDR3 sequences; 20% to 30% were seen once. Sequences were obtained from PBMCs or a T cell subset sorted from them (not recorded which). The receptor source for this set is an adult woman who had mild COVID-19 (a few samples of this study predate the infection). Cell type and time point are not known. The CDR3 runs from the conserved cysteine through the conserved F or W. The D gene is left open where the match is weak. Part of the rows lack a size; the others show once, few, many or a class for expanded clones.

TRBV12-3/TRBV12-4	-	TRBJ1-3	-	CASRRNSGNTIYF	TGTGCCAGCAGGCGCAACTCTGGAAACACCATATATTTT
TRBV9	-	TRBJ1-5	-	CASSPEGNPGSGPQHF	TGTGCCAGCAGCCCAGAGGGTAATCCAGGTTCGGGGCCCCAGCATTTT
TRBV5-1	-	TRBJ2-7	-	CASSHGGGGDYEQYF	TGCGCCAGCAGCCATGGCGGCGGGGGCGATTACGAGCAGTACTTC
TRBV7-9	-	TRBJ2-1	-	CASSLGAQFF	TGTGCCAGCAGCTTAGGGGCCCAGTTCTTC
TRBV6-1	many	TRBJ2-2	TRBD1	CASRQGETGELFF	TGTGCCAGCAGACAGGGGGAAACCGGGGAGCTGTTTTTT
TRBV7-6	few	TRBJ2-5	-	CASKGLRETQYF	TGTGCCAGCAAAGGCTTAAGGGAGACCCAGTACTTC
TRBV3-1	-	TRBJ2-5	-	CASSQGGWRETQYF	TGTGCCAGCAGCCAAGGGGGCTGGCGAGAGACCCAGTACTTC
TRBV4-2	few	TRBJ2-3	-	CASSPNDLRVSTDTQYF	TGTGCCAGCAGCCCAAACGACCTCCGAGTTAGCACAGATACGCAGTATTTT
TRBV5-1	few	TRBJ1-3	-	CASSSRGSGNTIYF	TGCGCCAGCAGCTCCAGGGGATCTGGAAACACCATATATTTT
TRBV15	few	TRBJ2-1	-	CATSSARGRKFF	TGTGCCACCAGCAGCGCGAGGGGGAGAAAGTTCTTC
TRBV7-9	-	TRBJ2-7	-	CASSPTDSREQYF	TGTGCCAGCAGCCCGACGGACTCTAGGGAGCAGTACTTC
TRBV6-1	-	TRBJ2-7	TRBD1	CASSPQGARYEQYF	TGTGCCAGCAGTCCACAGGGGGCTCGGTACGAGCAGTACTTC
TRBV6-5	few	TRBJ2-1	TRBD2	CASSYYGLANNEQFF	TGTGCCAGCAGTTACTACGGACTAGCCAACAATGAGCAGTTCTTC
TRBV5-1	many	TRBJ2-7	TRBD1	CASSLGGTGAYEQYF	TGTGCCAGCAGTTTGGGGGGGACAGGGGCCTACGAGCAGTACTTC
TRBV9	-	TRBJ2-1	TRBD2	CASSVLAGMLNEQFF	TGTGCCAGCAGCGTTTTAGCGGGGATGCTAAATGAGCAGTTCTTC
TRBV5-1	few	TRBJ2-7	-	CASSVLDPLAEQYF	TGCGCCAGCAGCGTTCTAGACCCGCTGGCCGAGCAGTACTTC
TRBV7-8	-	TRBJ2-3	-	CASSPKRAGFTDTQYF	TGTGCCAGCAGCCCAAAGCGGGCAGGGTTCACAGATACGCAGTATTTT
TRBV12-3/TRBV12-4	few	TRBJ2-3	TRBD2	CASSPSLRLAGTDTQYF	TGTGCCAGCAGCCCCTCCCTCCGACTAGCGGGCACAGATACGCAGTATTTT
TRBV7-8	few	TRBJ2-5	TRBD1	CASNFYRSPGQGTQETQYF	TGTGCCAGCAACTTTTATCGTAGCCCGGGACAGGGGACCCAGGAGACCCAGTACTTC
TRBV11-3	-	TRBJ2-4	-	CASSFSRNIQYF	TGTGCCAGCAGCTTCTCGAGAAACATTCAGTACTTC
TRBV7-8	-	TRBJ1-1	TRBD1	CASSFYQGAGTEAFF	TGTGCCAGCAGCTTTTATCAGGGGGCCGGCACTGAAGCTTTCTTT
TRBV7-2	many	TRBJ2-1	TRBD1	CASSLGRGRGNEQFF	TGTGCCAGCAGCTTAGGCAGGGGGCGAGGCAATGAGCAGTTCTTC
TRBV19	-	TRBJ1-1	TRBD1	CASRKTGLDEAFF	TGTGCCAGTAGGAAGACAGGGCTGGATGAAGCTTTCTTT
TRBV5-1	few	TRBJ2-2	TRBD1	CASSLSGTGETGELFF	TGCGCCAGCAGCTTGTCCGGGACAGGAGAAACCGGGGAGCTGTTTTTT
TRBV4-2	few	TRBJ2-2	-	CASSQESGSLGELFF	TGTGCCAGCAGCCAAGAGTCCGGGAGTTTAGGGGAGCTGTTTTTT
TRBV18	-	TRBJ1-1	-	CASSPLNTEAFF	TGTGCCAGCTCACCATTGAACACTGAAGCTTTCTTT
TRBV20-1	-	TRBJ2-5	-	CSANPFGGPGAQETQYF	TGCAGTGCTAACCCCTTTGGGGGACCCGGGGCCCAAGAGACCCAGTACTTC
TRBV7-9	-	TRBJ2-7	-	CASSLEGGSEQYF	TGTGCCAGCAGCTTGGAGGGGGGGTCCGAGCAGTACTTC
TRBV5-1	-	TRBJ1-2	TRBD1	CASSLESAGTGRGYTF	TGCGCCAGCAGCTTGGAATCTGCCGGGACAGGGAGGGGCTACACCTTC
TRBV11-3	-	TRBJ2-7	TRBD1	CASSLVWGQGSYEQYF	TGTGCCAGCAGCTTAGTGTGGGGACAGGGTTCCTACGAGCAGTACTTC
TRBV7-9	-	TRBJ1-1	-	CASSSGNSEAFF	TGTGCCAGCAGCTCCGGGAACTCTGAAGCTTTCTTT
TRBV6-2/TRBV6-3	-	TRBJ1-1	-	CASWSPLEAFF	TGTGCCAGCTGGAGCCCCCTTGAAGCTTTCTTT
TRBV7-8	-	TRBJ2-7	-	CASIPGAGISYEQYF	TGTGCCAGCATCCCTGGGGCGGGAATCTCCTACGAGCAGTACTTC
TRBV12-3/TRBV12-4	-	TRBJ2-2	-	CASRTPLSRDTGELFF	TGTGCCAGCAGGACACCCCTATCCAGGGACACCGGGGAGCTGTTTTTT
TRBV11-2	-	TRBJ2-3	TRBD2	CASSSRGTSSTDTQYF	TGTGCCAGCAGTTCACGTGGGACTAGCAGCACAGATACGCAGTATTTT
TRBV7-3	few	TRBJ1-1	-	CASGRGGDTEAFF	TGTGCCAGTGGGAGAGGGGGGGACACTGAAGCTTTCTTT
TRBV27	-	TRBJ2-5	-	CASSPGGARQETQYF	TGTGCCAGCAGCCCTGGGGGGGCGAGGCAAGAGACCCAGTACTTC
TRBV7-9	few	TRBJ1-1	-	CASSPSRGKNTEAFF	TGTGCCAGCAGCCCCTCCCGGGGGAAGAACACTGAAGCTTTCTTT
TRBV7-8	few	TRBJ2-6	-	CASSLVAVVFSGANVLTF	TGTGCCAGCAGCTTAGTGGCAGTAGTCTTCTCTGGGGCCAACGTCCTGACTTTC
TRBV18	-	TRBJ1-1	-	CASSPPVNTEAFF	TGTGCCAGCTCACCCCCTGTGAACACTGAAGCTTTCTTT
TRBV5-1	-	TRBJ2-3	-	CASSVGHAGTDTQYF	TGCGCCAGCAGCGTAGGACACGCAGGCACAGATACGCAGTATTTT
TRBV5-1	-	TRBJ1-1	-	CASSLEGDVNTEAFF	TGCGCCAGCAGCTTGGAGGGAGATGTGAACACTGAAGCTTTCTTT
TRBV28	-	TRBJ1-3	-	CASSLLAGNTIYF	TGTGCCAGCAGTTTATTGGCTGGAAACACCATATATTTT